These 28 T cell receptor beta chains originate from one sample sequenced in a study of blood T cell repertoires in COVID-19. TCRdb keeps only in-frame clones here, not all; method: immunoSEQ multiplex PCR. The data contain about 220,000 clones, 90% of them singletons. Sequenced input: PBMCs or T cells enriched from blood (not recorded which). Receptors were obtained from a man aged 30 to 39 who had been exposed to COVID-19.

As concerns this clone: Within the sample, other DNA sequences also encode this same CDR3. This chain joins TRBV20-1 and TRBJ1-1; D call uncertain. The CDR3 extends over 11 amino acids. V lost 6 bases and J 5 bases, leaving 10 bases between the germline ends. The germline CDR1 and CDR2 sequences are DFQATT and SNEGSKA (reference sequence). In DNA, the CDR3 is TGCAGTGCCCGGGGAGGTACTGAAGCTTTCTTT. Residues: CSARGGTEAFF.

This clone was found once. The chain has TRBV5-4 and TRBJ1-2, with D tentatively TRBD1 (5 bases). The V and J ends lost 4 bases and 3 bases respectively, with 16 bases between them. There are 15 residues in the CDR3. From germline, CDR1 is SGHNT and CDR2 YYREEE (reference sequence). CDR3 bases: TGTGCCAGCAGCATAGACCAGGGTTTCGACTATGGCTACACCTTC. Encoded protein: CASSIDQGFDYGYTF.

The V call is TRBV14, the J call TRBJ1-1; D may be TRBD1 (5 bases). Germline V lookup: CDR1 SGHDN, CDR2 FVKESK. The germline V and J ends were trimmed by 4 bases and 5 bases, with 14 bases remaining between them. CDR3 length: 14 residues. The CDR3 sequence is CASSRWGRSTEAFF. DNA of the CDR3: TGTGCCAGCAGCCGTTGGGGGAGGAGTACTGAAGCTTTCTTT. The full variable domain, completed using reference TRBV14 and TRBJ1-1, is EAGVTQFPSHSVIEKGQTVTLRCDPISGHDNLYWYRRVMGKEIKFLLHFVKESKQDESGMPNNRFLAERTGGTYSTLKVQPAELEDSGVYFCASSRWGRSTEAFFGQGTRLTVV.

On this clone: Other DNA sequences in the same sample also yield this CDR3. J is TRBJ1-2 and V is TRBV6-5, with 7 bases matching TRBD1. The CDR3 totals 13 residues. Germline CDR1 MNHEY, CDR2 SVGAGI. Trimming cost V 5 bases and J 3 bases; bases outside gene matches: 3. This CDR3 is CASSRDSDYGYTF. CDR3 sequence (DNA): TGTGCCAGCAGTCGGGACAGTGACTATGGCTACACCTTC.

V is TRBV6-5 and J is TRBJ1-1, with TRBD1 identical over 7 bases. J gave up 10 bases and V 9 bases, and 11 bases lay outside the gene matches. CDR3 size: 12 residues. Germline loops: CDR1 MNHEY, CDR2 SVGAGI. CDR3 bases: TGTGCCAGTTGGGACCAGGGGGGAATAGCTTTCTTT. It is translated as CASWDQGGIAFF.

The V and J genes are TRBV5-4 and TRBJ2-3; 12 bases are a match to TRBD2. Trimming at V came to 3 bases and at J to 6 bases, leaving 8 bases not matched to a gene. CDR1 SGHNT and CDR2 YYREEE come from the germline V gene (reference sequence). The CDR3 is made up of 16 amino acids. DNA of the CDR3: TGTGCCAGCAGCTACGGACTAGCGGGGCCAGAGGATACGCAGTATTTT. Translating it yields CASSYGLAGPEDTQYF.

The chain uses TRBV3-1 (or the pseudogene TRBV3-2) and TRBJ2-5; TRBD2 is a possible D gene (6 bases). Trimming pared 1 base from V and 4 bases from J, leaving 13 bases between. The CDR3 length is 15 residues. CDR1 LGHDT and CDR2 YNNKEL come from the germline V gene (reference sequence). CDR3 residues: CASSQGAAGIETQYF. In DNA form, the CDR3 reads TGTGCCAGCAGCCAAGGAGCGGCGGGGATAGAGACCCAGTACTTC.

The J gene is TRBJ2-3, the V gene TRBV5-6, with D possibly being TRBD1 (6 bases). Germline CDR1 is SGHDT and CDR2 is YYEEEE. V shed 5 bases and J shed 1 base, with 14 bases lying between them. This CDR3 has 15 residues. This CDR3 reads CASRKIRGGTDTQYF. Here the CDR3 DNA reads TGTGCCAGCAGAAAAATCAGGGGTGGCACAGATACGCAGTATTTT.

The chain carries TRBV6-5 and TRBJ1-6, with D tentatively TRBD1 (5 bases). CDR1 and CDR2 from the germline V gene are MNHEY and SVGAGI. The CDR3 extends over 15 amino acids. The V end lost 4 bases, the J end lost 2 bases, and 9 bases lay between the germline ends. This CDR3 is CASSSGLPYNSPLHF. The CDR3 nucleotides are TGTGCCAGCAGTTCGGGACTTCCCTATAATTCACCCCTCCACTTT.

CDR3 sequence (DNA): TGTGCCAGCAGCCAAAAAGGACAGGGTGCCTACGAGCAGTACTTC. As protein: CASSQKGQGAYEQYF. This chain connects TRBV3-1 (or the pseudogene TRBV3-2) to TRBJ2-7; TRBD1 matches 8 bases. With V trimmed by 2 bases and J by 2 bases, 5 bases remained unmatched. Per germline, CDR1 LGHDT and CDR2 YNNKEL (reference sequence). The CDR3 contains 15 residues.

The chain has TRBV27 and TRBJ2-1; D gene uncertain. There are 13 residues in the CDR3. Germline V gives CDR1 MNHEY, CDR2 SMNVEV (reference sequence). V dropped 8 bases and J dropped 6 bases, with 14 bases sitting between them. CDR3: CASGRGTVNEQFF. DNA for the CDR3: TGTGCCAGCGGGCGTGGCACCGTCAATGAGCAGTTCTTC.

This chain joins TRBV7-8 and TRBJ2-7; D is perhaps TRBD2 (5 bases). CDR1 is SGHVS and CDR2 is FQNEAQ in the germline V gene. This CDR3 contains 16 residues. V lost 1 base and J 3 bases, leaving 16 bases between the germline ends. CDR3 coding DNA: TGTGCCAGCAGCTTAGTGGGCGGACTCGCAGTCTACGAGCAGTACTTC. It is translated as CASSLVGGLAVYEQYF.

The chain employs TRBV6-5 and TRBJ1-3; 8 bases match TRBD1. Germline V gene data show CDR1 as MNHEY and CDR2 as SVGAGI. V trimming: 10 bases; J trimming: 5 bases; junction bases outside the gene matches: 10. This CDR3 comprises 14 residues. The CDR3 DNA reads as TGTGCCACAGGGACAGGCAACTACAGAAACACCATATATTTT. Protein: CATGTGNYRNTIYF.

The chain couples TRBV14 to TRBJ2-2; 7 bases align to TRBD2. Germline trimming cut 0 bases from V and 4 bases from J; bases unmatched to any gene: 8. Germline-derived CDR1 and CDR2 are SGHDN and FVKESK. The CDR3 spans 17 residues. The CDR3 is CASSQEGRGRITGELFF. CDR3 nucleotides: TGTGCCAGCAGCCAAGAGGGGAGGGGACGGATCACCGGGGAGCTGTTTTTT.

This clone was observed a single time. V and J are TRBV2 and TRBJ1-5; no reliable D call. The germline CDR1 and CDR2 sequences are SNHLY and FYNNEI. V was clipped by 4 bases and J by 0 bases, with 10 bases between them. The CDR3 loop spans 15 amino acids. The CDR3 reads CASSGQSYSNQPQHF. CDR3 in DNA: TGTGCCAGCAGTGGCCAGTCATATAGCAATCAGCCCCAGCATTTT.

CDR3 amino acids: CASSLGPGREAFF. DNA of the CDR3: TGTGCCAGCAGCTTAGGCCCAGGGAGGGAAGCTTTCTTT. This chain uses TRBV7-6 with TRBJ1-1; possible D gene TRBD1, 5 bases. CDR1 SGHVS and CDR2 FNYEAQ come from the germline V gene. The V gene lost 1 base and the J gene lost 8 bases, with 11 bases spanning the gap. This CDR3 spans 13 amino acids.

The chain is built from TRBV5-4 and TRBJ1-2; D is perhaps TRBD1 (6 bases). V was trimmed by 3 bases and J by 2 bases, leaving 17 bases between them. Germline V gene data show CDR1 as SGHNT and CDR2 as YYREEE (reference sequence). The CDR3 length is 16 residues. CDR3 in amino acids: CASSSGLTGVNYGYTF. The CDR3 DNA reads as TGTGCCAGCAGCTCAGGGTTGACAGGCGTAAACTATGGCTACACCTTC. Combining the CDR3 with reference TRBV5-4 and TRBJ1-2 gives the whole variable domain ETGVTQSPTHLIKTRGQQVTLRCSSQSGHNTVSWYQQALGQGPQFIFQYYREEENGRGNFPPRFSGLQFPNYSSELNVNALELDDSALYLCASSSGLTGVNYGYTFGSGTRLTVV.

The rearrangement links TRBV5-1 to TRBJ1-1; D gene ambiguous. The CDR3 is 13 residues long. Trimming cost V 1 base and J 1 base, with 5 bases left between them. CDR1 is SGHRS and CDR2 is YFSETQ in the germline V gene. The CDR3 DNA is TGCGCCAGCAGCTTGACAGCGAACACTGAAGCTTTCTTT. Translation: CASSLTANTEAFF.

The DNA for the CDR3 is TGCGCCAGCAGCTTGGAAAGACAGGGGGCAGGCGGGGAGCTGTTTTTT. This codes for CASSLERQGAGGELFF. This chain uses TRBV5-1 with TRBJ2-2, with 10 nucleotides matching TRBD1. J was trimmed by 7 bases and V by 0 bases; bases with no gene match: 6. Germline V gene lookup returns CDR1 SGHRS and CDR2 YFSETQ. The CDR3 is 16 residues long.

V gene TRBV9 combines with J gene TRBJ1-4; D might be TRBD1 (5 bases). The CDR3 loop spans 13 amino acids. V shed 3 bases and J shed 2 bases, with 5 bases lying between them. CDR1 is SGDLS and CDR2 is YYNGEE in the germline V gene. The CDR3 spells CASSEGTNEKLFF. The DNA for the CDR3 is TGTGCCAGCAGCGAGGGGACTAATGAAAAACTGTTTTTT. Combining the CDR3 with reference TRBV9 and TRBJ1-4 gives the whole variable domain DSGVTQTPKHLITATGQRVTLRCSPRSGDLSVYWYQQSLDQGLQFLIQYYNGEERAKGNILERFSAQQFPDLHSELNLSSLELGDSALYFCASSEGTNEKLFFGSGTQLSVL.

The V call is TRBV18, the J call TRBJ1-1; D possibly corresponds to TRBD1 (5 bases). The germline V gene has CDR1 KGHSH and CDR2 LQKENI. With 3 bases removed from V and 1 base from J, the gap between germline ends came to 12 bases. This CDR3 comprises 15 residues. As DNA, the CDR3 is TGTGCCAGCTCACCGTCCGGGGGGGGGAACACTGAAGCTTTCTTT. Protein: CASSPSGGGNTEAFF.

This clone was observed a single time. V gene TRBV12-3 or TRBV12-4 combines with J gene TRBJ1-5; perhaps TRBD1 as D (5 bases). The CDR3 has 13 residues. Deletions cut 8 bases from V and 3 bases from J, with 11 bases between. DNA of the CDR3: TGTGCCAGCCTCGACAGCCCCAATCAGCCCCAGCATTTT. This codes for CASLDSPNQPQHF.

V usage is TRBV6-5 and J usage is TRBJ1-6; D perhaps matches TRBD1 (5 bases). The CDR3 runs to 15 residues. The ends were cut back, 6 bases at V and 8 bases at J, with 17 bases in the middle. Germline CDR1 is MNHEY and CDR2 is SVGAGI. In DNA, the CDR3 is TGTGCCAGCAGCGCCCGGACACCGTTTGATTCACCCCTCCACTTT. This encodes CASSARTPFDSPLHF.

The J gene is TRBJ2-2, the V gene TRBV2; D possibly corresponds to TRBD2 (6 bases). Germline V lookup: CDR1 SNHLY, CDR2 FYNNEI. The CDR3 has 17 amino acids. Trimming stripped 5 bases from V and 7 bases from J, with 23 bases between. In nucleotides, the CDR3 is TGTGCCAGCAGTTTTCGCCGGGACTCCCCGGTTGGCGGGGAGCTGTTTTTT. Its protein product is CASSFRRDSPVGGELFF.

The chain carries TRBV5-4 and TRBJ1-2; 8 nucleotides align to TRBD1. The CDR3 contains 15 residues. Germline V CDR1 and CDR2: SGHNT, YYREEE (reference sequence). V shed 4 bases, J shed 4 bases, and the junction held 9 bases outside the gene matches. The CDR3 DNA reads as TGTGCCAGCAGCACAGGACAGGGTGCTCTCTATGGCTACACCTTC. It translates to CASSTGQGALYGYTF.

The chain is built from TRBV21-1 and TRBJ1-3; the table's D call of TRBD1 was not tested on the DNA. TRBV21-1 is classified as a pseudogene. This CDR3 comprises 15 residues. The CDR3 DNA reads as TGTGCCAGCAGCAAAGCCCGGGACACTGGAAACACCATATATTTT. Translated, it gives CASSKARDTGNTIYF.

This rearrangement joins TRBV30 to TRBJ1-5; 9 bases map to TRBD1. The CDR3 covers 17 residues. Germline V gene sequence: CDR1 GTSNPN, CDR2 SVGIG (reference sequence). V was clipped by 3 bases and J by 0 bases; unmatched bases: 9. CDR3 in DNA: TGTGCCTGGAGCCCCCCGGGGACAGGGTATAGCAATCAGCCCCAGCATTTT. Its translation is CAWSPPGTGYSNQPQHF.

This clone came up once. V is TRBV7-2 and J is TRBJ2-2; 9 nucleotides agree with TRBD2. The CDR3 runs 17 residues. CDR1 is SGHTA, CDR2 FQGNSA, per germline. V shed 1 base and J 6 bases; nucleotides not matched to a gene: 9. CDR3 in DNA: TGTGCCAGCAGCTTAGTCCCGATTCTAGCGGGGCCCGGGGAGCTGTTTTTT. Its protein is CASSLVPILAGPGELFF.